These 9 T cell receptor beta chains were sequenced from one sample in a study of blood T cells in healthy people across ages. Sample-barcoded 5' priming and a J-beta primer mix drove a second PCR of roughly 6 to 12 cycles. TCRdb analysed the 5' RACE reads with MiXCR anew, one entry per CDR3 protein. Here the sample spans 780,000 or so distinct CDR3 sequences, 45% to 70% being singletons. Input material: blood. The receptors derive from a man between 35 and 55 years old in good health.

V gene TRBV28 combines with J gene TRBJ2-3; no reliable D call. The CDR3 totals 13 residues. With 5 bases removed from V and 0 bases from J, the gap between germline ends came to 6 bases. The germline V gene encodes CDR1 MDHEN and CDR2 SYDVKM. The CDR3 here is CASSTCSTDTQYF. The DNA for the CDR3 is TGTGCCAGCAGTACGTGTAGCACAGATACGCAGTATTTT. Using reference TRBV28 and TRBJ2-3 for the parts outside the CDR3, the full variable domain is DVKVTQSSRYLVKRTGEKVFLECVQDMDHENMFWYRQDPGLGLRLIYFSYDVKMKEKGDIPEGYSVSREKKERFSLILESASTNQTSMYLCASSTCSTDTQYFGPGTRLTVL.

This chain links TRBV9 with TRBJ1-1, with 7 bases aligning to TRBD1. Trimming took 2 bases from V and 7 from J; bases not matched to a gene: 8. The CDR3 covers 14 residues. In germline, CDR1 is SGDLS, CDR2 YYNGEE. In DNA, the CDR3 is TGTGCCAGCAGCGTGACCGGGACAGAATATGAAGCTTTCTTT. It yields the protein CASSVTGTEYEAFF.

This clonotype has only a few counts. J is TRBJ1-2 and V is TRBV7-2; no definite D call. CDR3 length: 14 residues. Trimming left V 3 bases short and J 8 bases short, with 16 bases between. Germline CDR1 and CDR2: SGHTA and FQGNSA. CDR3 region: CASSFNARKTGYTF. CDR3 sequence (DNA): TGTGCCAGCAGCTTCAACGCGAGAAAGACGGGCTACACCTTC.

This clonotype was counted many times. This sequence joins TRBV9 and TRBJ2-3; D ambiguous. Germline CDR1 SGDLS, CDR2 YYNGEE. Deletions cut 4 bases from V and 4 bases from J, with 19 bases between. There are 16 residues in the CDR3. The CDR3 sequence is CASSSSLTIGSDTQYF. DNA of the CDR3: TGTGCCAGCAGCTCCAGCCTCACGATCGGGTCAGATACGCAGTATTTT.

This clonotype has just a few counts. The rearrangement uses TRBV20-1 and TRBJ1-2; D possibly corresponds to TRBD1 (5 bases). Trimming removed 0 bases from V and 4 bases from J, with 12 bases in between. The CDR3 consists of 14 residues. Germline values: CDR1 DFQATT, CDR2 SNEGSKA (reference sequence). CDR3 in amino acids: CSARDYRGGYGYTF. CDR3 nucleotides: TGCAGTGCTAGAGATTACCGTGGGGGCTATGGCTACACCTTC.

This clonotype was found once. This chain joins TRBV20-1 and TRBJ1-2; 10 bases line up with TRBD1. V gave up 5 bases and J gave up 2 bases; unmatched junction bases: 2. CDR3 length equals 13 residues. Germline V lookup: CDR1 DFQATT, CDR2 SNEGSKA (reference sequence). This CDR3 is CSAPDRGNYGYTF. For the CDR3, the DNA is TGCAGTGCTCCGGACAGGGGGAACTATGGCTACACCTTC.

V usage is TRBV27 and J usage is TRBJ2-3; D gene uncertain. The CDR3 totals 14 residues. Trimming removed 1 base from V and 6 bases from J, with 11 bases in between. The germline V gene encodes CDR1 MNHEY and CDR2 SMNVEV (reference sequence). Here the CDR3 DNA reads TGTGCCAGCAGTTTATTGCCTCCGCTTGATACGCAGTATTTT. Encoded protein: CASSLLPPLDTQYF.

This clonotype has a single count. CDR3 in DNA: TGTGCCAGCAGCTTAGGTCCGGGCCACACAGATACGCAGTATTTT. This gives the protein CASSLGPGHTDTQYF. The genes are TRBV7-2 and TRBJ2-3; the D is unclear. Germline V gene sequence: CDR1 SGHTA, CDR2 FQGNSA. The CDR3 spans 15 residues. Trimming shortened V by 1 base and J by 2 bases, and 10 bases separated the two germline ends.

The rearrangement links TRBV13 to TRBJ1-2; D call uncertain. Germline V lookup: CDR1 PRHDT, CDR2 FYEKMQ (reference sequence). The CDR3 spans 14 residues. V shed 3 bases and J shed 4 bases, with 12 bases lying between them. CDR3 nucleotides: TGTGCCAGCAGCTTCCGGAACCAACCCTATGGCTACACCTTC. Encoded protein: CASSFRNQPYGYTF.